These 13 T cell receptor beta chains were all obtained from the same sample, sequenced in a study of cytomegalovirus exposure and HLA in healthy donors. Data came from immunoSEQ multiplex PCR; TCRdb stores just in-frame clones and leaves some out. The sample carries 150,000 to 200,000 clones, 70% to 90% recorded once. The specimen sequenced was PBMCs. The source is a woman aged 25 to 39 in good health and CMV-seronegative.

In DNA, the CDR3 is TGTGCCAGCAGCCCACTAGCGGGGAAGGGAGATACGCAGTATTTT. Protein: CASSPLAGKGDTQYF. V gene TRBV5-8 combines with J gene TRBJ2-3; 10 bases are shared with TRBD2. The length of the CDR3 is 15 residues. Looked up from germline, CDR1 is SGHTS and CDR2 is YDEGEE. The trim removed 4 bases at V and 5 bases at J, leaving 7 bases unmatched.

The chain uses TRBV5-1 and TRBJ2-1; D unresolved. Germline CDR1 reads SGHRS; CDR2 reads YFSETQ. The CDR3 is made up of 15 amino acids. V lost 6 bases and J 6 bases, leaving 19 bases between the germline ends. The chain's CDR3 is CASNRGPPAANEQFF. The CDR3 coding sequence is TGCGCCAGCAACCGAGGACCCCCGGCGGCCAATGAGCAGTTCTTC.

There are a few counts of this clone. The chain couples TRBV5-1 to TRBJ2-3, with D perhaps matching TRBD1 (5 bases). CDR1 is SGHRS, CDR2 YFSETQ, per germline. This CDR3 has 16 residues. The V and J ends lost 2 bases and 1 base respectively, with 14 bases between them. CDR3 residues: CASSFTGWGRTDTQYF. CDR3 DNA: TGCGCCAGCAGCTTTACAGGCTGGGGCCGCACAGATACGCAGTATTTT.

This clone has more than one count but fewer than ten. The CDR3 DNA reads as TGTGCCAGCAGCCTCGGACTAGCGATCAATGAGCAGTTCTTC. It is translated as CASSLGLAINEQFF. This chain joins TRBV11-1 and TRBJ2-1; 9 positions agree with TRBD2. Germline trimming cut 5 bases from V and 6 bases from J; bases unmatched to any gene: 5. Looked up from germline, CDR1 is SGHAT and CDR2 is FQDESV (reference sequence). The CDR3 spans 14 residues.

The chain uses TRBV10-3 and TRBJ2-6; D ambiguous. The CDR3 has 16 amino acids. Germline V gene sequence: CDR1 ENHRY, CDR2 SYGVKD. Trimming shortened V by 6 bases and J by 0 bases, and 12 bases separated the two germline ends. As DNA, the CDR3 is TGTGCCATCAGCAAGGGTCCAGTCTCTGGGGCCAACGTCCTGACTTTC. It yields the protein CAISKGPVSGANVLTF.

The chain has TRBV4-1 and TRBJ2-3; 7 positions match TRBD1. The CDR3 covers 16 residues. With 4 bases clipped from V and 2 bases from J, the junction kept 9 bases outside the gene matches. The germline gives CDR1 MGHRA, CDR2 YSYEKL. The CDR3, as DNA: TGCGCCAGCAGCCTTGAGGTTGGGACAGACACAGATACGCAGTATTTT. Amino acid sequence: CASSLEVGTDTDTQYF.

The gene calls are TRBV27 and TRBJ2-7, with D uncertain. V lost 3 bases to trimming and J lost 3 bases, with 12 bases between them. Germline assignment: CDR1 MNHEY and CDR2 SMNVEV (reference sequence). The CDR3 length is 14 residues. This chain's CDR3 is CASSFSRSGYEQYF. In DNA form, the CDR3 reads TGTGCCAGCAGTTTCTCTCGGTCTGGCTACGAGCAGTACTTC.

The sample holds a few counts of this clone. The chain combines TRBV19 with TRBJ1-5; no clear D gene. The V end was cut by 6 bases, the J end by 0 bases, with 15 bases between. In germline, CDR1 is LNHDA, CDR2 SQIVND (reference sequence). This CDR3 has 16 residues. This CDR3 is CASRGMSASSNQPQHF. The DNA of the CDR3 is TGTGCCAGTAGAGGAATGTCAGCATCTAGCAATCAGCCCCAGCATTTT.

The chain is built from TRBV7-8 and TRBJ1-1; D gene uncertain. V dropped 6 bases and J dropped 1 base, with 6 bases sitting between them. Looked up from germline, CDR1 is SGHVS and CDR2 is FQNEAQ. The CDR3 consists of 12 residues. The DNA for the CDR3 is TGTGCCAGCAGGTCAGGGAACACTGAAGCTTTCTTT. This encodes CASRSGNTEAFF.

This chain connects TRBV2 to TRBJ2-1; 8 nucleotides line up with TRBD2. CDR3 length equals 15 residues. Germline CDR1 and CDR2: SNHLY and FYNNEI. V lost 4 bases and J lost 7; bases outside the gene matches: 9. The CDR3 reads CASSVDGRGGNEQFF. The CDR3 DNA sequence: TGTGCCAGCAGTGTGGACGGGAGGGGGGGGAATGAGCAGTTCTTC. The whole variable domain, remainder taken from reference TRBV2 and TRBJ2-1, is EPEVTQTPSHQVTQMGQEVILRCVPISNHLYFYWYRQILGQKVEFLVSFYNNEISEKSEIFDDQFSVERPDGSNFTLKIRSTKLEDSAMYFCASSVDGRGGNEQFFGPGTRLTVL.

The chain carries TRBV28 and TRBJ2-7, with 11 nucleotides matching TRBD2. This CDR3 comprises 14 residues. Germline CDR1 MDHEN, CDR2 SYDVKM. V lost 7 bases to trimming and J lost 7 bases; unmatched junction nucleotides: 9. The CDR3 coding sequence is TGTGCCAGCAACGGACTAGCGGGCTTTATGGAGCAGTACTTC. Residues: CASNGLAGFMEQYF.

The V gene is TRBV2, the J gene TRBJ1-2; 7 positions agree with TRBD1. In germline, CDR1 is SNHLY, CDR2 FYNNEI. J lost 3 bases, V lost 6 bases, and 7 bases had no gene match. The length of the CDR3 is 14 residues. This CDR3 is CASRDSDRDYGYTF. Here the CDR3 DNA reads TGTGCCAGCAGGGACAGTGACAGGGACTATGGCTACACCTTC.

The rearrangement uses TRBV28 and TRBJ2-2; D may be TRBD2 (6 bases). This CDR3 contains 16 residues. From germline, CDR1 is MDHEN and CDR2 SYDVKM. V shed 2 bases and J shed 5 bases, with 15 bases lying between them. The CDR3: CASSLGGGGMTGELFF. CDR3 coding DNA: TGTGCCAGCAGTTTAGGTGGCGGAGGGATGACCGGGGAGCTGTTTTTT.